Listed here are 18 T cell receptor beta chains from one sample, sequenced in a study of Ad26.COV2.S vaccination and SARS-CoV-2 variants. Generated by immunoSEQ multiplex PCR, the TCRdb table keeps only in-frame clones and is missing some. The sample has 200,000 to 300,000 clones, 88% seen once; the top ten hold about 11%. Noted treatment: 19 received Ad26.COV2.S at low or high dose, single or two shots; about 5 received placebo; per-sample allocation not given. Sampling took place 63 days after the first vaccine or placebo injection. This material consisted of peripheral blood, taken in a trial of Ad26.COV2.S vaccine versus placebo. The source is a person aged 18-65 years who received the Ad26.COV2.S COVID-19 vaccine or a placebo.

The CDR3 region has the DNA TGTGCCAGCAGTTATTCACAGGGGGCGTGGACTGAAGCTTTCTTT. Its protein product is CASSYSQGAWTEAFF. V usage is TRBV6-6 and J usage is TRBJ1-1; 9 nucleotides match TRBD1. CDR1 is MNHNY, CDR2 SVGAGI, per germline (reference sequence). The CDR3 sequence is 15 residues long. The ends lost 3 bases at V and 5 bases at J; junction bases unmatched: 7.

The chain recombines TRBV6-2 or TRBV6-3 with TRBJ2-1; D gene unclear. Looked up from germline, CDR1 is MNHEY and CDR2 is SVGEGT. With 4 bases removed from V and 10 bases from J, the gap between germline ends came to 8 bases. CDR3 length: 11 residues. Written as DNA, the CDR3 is TGTGCCAGCAGTTTCCCCTCGGAGCAGTTCTTC. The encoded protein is CASSFPSEQFF.

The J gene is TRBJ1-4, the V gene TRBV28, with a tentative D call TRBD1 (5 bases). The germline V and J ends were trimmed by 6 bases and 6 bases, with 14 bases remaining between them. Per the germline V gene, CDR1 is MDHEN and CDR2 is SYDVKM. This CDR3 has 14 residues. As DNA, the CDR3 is TGTGCCAGCAGCCCCCAGGGATTGGATGAAAAACTGTTTTTT. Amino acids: CASSPQGLDEKLFF.

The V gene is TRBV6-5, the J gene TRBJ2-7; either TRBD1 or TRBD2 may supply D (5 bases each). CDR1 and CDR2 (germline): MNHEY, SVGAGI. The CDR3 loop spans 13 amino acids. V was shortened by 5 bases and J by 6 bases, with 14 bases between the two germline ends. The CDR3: CASSRDPVREQYF. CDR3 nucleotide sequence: TGTGCCAGCAGTCGGGACCCCGTTCGCGAGCAGTACTTC.

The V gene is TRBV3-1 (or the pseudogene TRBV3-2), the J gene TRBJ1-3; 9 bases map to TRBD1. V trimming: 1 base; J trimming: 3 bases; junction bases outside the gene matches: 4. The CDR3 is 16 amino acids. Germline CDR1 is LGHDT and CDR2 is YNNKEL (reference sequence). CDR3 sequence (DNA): TGTGCCAGCAGCCAAGGGGACAGGGATTTTGGAAACACCATATATTTT. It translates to CASSQGDRDFGNTIYF.

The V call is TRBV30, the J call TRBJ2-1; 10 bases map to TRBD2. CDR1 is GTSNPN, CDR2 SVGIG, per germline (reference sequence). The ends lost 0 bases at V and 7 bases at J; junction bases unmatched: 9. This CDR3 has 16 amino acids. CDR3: CAWSVSGGAKLNEQFF. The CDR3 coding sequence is TGTGCCTGGAGTGTCAGCGGGGGGGCCAAATTGAATGAGCAGTTCTTC. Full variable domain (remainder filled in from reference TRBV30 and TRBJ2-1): SQTIHQWPATLVQPVGSPLSLECTVEGTSNPNLYWYRQAAGRGLQLLFYSVGIGQISSEVPQNLSASRPQDRQFILSSKKLLLSDSGFYLCAWSVSGGAKLNEQFFGPGTRLTVL.

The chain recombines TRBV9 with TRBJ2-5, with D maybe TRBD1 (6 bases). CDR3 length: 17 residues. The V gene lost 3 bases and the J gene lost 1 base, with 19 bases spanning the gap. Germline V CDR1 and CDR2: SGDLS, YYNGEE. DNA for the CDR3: TGTGCCAGCAGCGGTAGGACAGACCGGTCCCCCCAAGAGACCCAGTACTTC. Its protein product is CASSGRTDRSPQETQYF.

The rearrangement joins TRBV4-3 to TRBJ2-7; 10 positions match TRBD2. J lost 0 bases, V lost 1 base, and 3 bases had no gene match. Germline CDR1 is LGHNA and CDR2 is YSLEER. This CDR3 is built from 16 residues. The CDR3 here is CASSQGLAGASYEQYF. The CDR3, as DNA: TGCGCCAGCAGCCAAGGGCTAGCGGGGGCCTCCTACGAGCAGTACTTC.

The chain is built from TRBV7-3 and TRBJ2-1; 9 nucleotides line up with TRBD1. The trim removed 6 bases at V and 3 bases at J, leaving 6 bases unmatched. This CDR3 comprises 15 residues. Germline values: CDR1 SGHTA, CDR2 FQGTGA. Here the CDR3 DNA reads TGTGCCAGCAGTTCTGGGGACAGGGACTACAATGAGCAGTTCTTC. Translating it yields CASSSGDRDYNEQFF.

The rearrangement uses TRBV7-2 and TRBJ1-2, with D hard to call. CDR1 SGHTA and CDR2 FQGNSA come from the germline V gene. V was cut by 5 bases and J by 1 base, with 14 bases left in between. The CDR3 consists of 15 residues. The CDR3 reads CASSPGRANNYGYTF. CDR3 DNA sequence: TGTGCCAGCAGCCCCGGAAGGGCGAATAACTATGGCTACACCTTC.

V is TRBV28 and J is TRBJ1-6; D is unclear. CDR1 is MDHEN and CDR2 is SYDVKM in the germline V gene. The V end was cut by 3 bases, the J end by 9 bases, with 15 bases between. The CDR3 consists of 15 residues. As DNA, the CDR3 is TGTGCCAGCAGTTTGAGGAGAGGTATTGGTTCACCCCTCCACTTT. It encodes CASSLRRGIGSPLHF.

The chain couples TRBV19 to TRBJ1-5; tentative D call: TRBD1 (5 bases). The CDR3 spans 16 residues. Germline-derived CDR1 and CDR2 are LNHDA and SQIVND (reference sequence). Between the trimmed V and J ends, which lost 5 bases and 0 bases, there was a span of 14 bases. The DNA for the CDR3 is TGTGCCAGTAGTGATGGGACCCCCTATAGCAATCAGCCCCAGCATTTT. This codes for CASSDGTPYSNQPQHF.

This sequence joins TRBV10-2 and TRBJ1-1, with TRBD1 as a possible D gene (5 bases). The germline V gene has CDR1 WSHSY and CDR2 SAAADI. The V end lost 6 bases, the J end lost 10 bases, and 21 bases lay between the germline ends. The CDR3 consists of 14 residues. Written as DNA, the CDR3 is TGCGCCAGCAGGGAAATATCAGGGAAATCTGTAGCTTTCTTT. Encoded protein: CASREISGKSVAFF.

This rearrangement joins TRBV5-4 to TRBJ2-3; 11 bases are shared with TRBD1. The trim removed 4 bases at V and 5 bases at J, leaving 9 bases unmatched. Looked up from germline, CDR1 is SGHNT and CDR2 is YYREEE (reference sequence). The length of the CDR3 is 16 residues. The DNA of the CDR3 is TGTGCCAGCAGCCCCCGGGACAGGGGGTCGGGAGATACGCAGTATTTT. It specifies CASSPRDRGSGDTQYF.

The CDR3 region is CASSKRLAIKTELFF. The CDR3, as DNA: TGTGCCAGCAGCAAAAGGTTGGCTATCAAGACGGAGCTGTTTTTT. The chain is built from TRBV11-1 and TRBJ2-2; D uncertain. V was trimmed by 5 bases and J by 10 bases, leaving 20 bases between them. Looked up from germline, CDR1 is SGHAT and CDR2 is FQDESV (reference sequence). CDR3 length: 15 residues.

The CDR3 is CATSDSGVFSTDTQYF. The CDR3 nucleotides read TGTGCCACCAGTGACTCGGGAGTTTTTAGCACAGATACGCAGTATTTT. The chain recombines TRBV24-1 with TRBJ2-3; possible D gene TRBD2, 6 bases. The length of the CDR3 is 16 residues. V was trimmed by 4 bases and J by 0 bases, leaving 13 bases between them. The V gene's germline CDR1 is KGHDR and CDR2 SFDVKD.

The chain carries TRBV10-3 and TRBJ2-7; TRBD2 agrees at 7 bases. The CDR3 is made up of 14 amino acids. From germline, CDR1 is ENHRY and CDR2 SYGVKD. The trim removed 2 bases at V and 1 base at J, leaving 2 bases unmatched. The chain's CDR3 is CAISEGGLSYEQYF. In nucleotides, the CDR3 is TGTGCCATCAGTGAGGGGGGACTATCCTACGAGCAGTACTTC.

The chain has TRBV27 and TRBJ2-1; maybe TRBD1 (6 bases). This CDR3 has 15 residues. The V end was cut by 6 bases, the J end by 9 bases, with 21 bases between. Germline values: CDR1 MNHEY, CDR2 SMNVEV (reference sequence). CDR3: CASRPYRDGVGEQFF. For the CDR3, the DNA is TGTGCCAGCAGACCGTACAGGGATGGTGTGGGTGAGCAGTTCTTC.